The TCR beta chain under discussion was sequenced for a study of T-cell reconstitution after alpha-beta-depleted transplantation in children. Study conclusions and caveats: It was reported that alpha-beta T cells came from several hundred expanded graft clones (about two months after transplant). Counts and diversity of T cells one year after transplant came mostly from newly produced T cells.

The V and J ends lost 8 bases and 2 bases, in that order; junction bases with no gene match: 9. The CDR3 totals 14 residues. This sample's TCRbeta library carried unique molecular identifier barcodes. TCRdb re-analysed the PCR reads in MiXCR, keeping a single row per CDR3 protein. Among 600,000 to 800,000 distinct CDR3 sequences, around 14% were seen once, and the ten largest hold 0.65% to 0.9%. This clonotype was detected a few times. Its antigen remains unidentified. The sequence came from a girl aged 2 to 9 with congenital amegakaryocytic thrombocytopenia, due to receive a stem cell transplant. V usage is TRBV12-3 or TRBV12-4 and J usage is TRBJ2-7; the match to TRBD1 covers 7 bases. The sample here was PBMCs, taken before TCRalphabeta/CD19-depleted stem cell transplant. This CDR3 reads CASGNPGQPYEQYF. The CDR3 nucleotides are TGTGCCAGCGGGAATCCGGGACAGCCCTACGAGCAGTACTTC.